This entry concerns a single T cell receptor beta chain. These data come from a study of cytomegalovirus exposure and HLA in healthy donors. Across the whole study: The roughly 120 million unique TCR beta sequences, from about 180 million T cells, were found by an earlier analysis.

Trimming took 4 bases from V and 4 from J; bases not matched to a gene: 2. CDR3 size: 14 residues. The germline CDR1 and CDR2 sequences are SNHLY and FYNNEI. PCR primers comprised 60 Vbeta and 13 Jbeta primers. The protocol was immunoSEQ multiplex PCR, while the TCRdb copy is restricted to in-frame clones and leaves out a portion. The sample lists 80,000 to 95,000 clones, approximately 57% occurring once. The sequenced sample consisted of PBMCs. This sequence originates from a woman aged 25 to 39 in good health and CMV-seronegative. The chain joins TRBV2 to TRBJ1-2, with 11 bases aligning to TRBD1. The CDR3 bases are TGTGCCAGCAGTGTGGACAGGGGGCTCTATGGCTACACCTTC. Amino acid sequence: CASSVDRGLYGYTF.